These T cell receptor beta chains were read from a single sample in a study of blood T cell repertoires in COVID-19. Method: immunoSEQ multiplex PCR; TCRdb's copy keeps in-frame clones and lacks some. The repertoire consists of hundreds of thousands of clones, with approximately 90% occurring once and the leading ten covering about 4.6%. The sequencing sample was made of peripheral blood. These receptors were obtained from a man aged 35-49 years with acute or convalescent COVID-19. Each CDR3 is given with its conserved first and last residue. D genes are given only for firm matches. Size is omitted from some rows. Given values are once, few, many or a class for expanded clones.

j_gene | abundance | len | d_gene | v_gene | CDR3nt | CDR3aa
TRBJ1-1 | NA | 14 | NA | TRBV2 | TGTGCCAGCAGTGTTTTGGCAGGGGAGACTGAAGCTTTCTTT | CASSVLAGETEAFF
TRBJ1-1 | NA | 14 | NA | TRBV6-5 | TGTGCCAGCAGTTACTCGGGCGAATACACTGAAGCTTTCTTT | CASSYSGEYTEAFF
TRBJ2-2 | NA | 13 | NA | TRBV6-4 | TGTGCCAGCAGTGTTACTTCGGCAGGGCTCCTGTTTTTT | CASSVTSAGLLFF
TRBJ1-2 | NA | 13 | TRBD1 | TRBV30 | TGTGCCTGGAGCACAGGGGGTCTAATGGGCTACACCTTC | CAWSTGGLMGYTF
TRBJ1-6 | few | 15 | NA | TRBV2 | TGTGCCAGCAGTGCCACAGGAAACCCTAATTCACCCCTCCACTTT | CASSATGNPNSPLHF
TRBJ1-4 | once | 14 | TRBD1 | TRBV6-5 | TGTGCCAGCACACAGGGGGCCACAAGGGAAAAACTGTTTTTT | CASTQGATREKLFF
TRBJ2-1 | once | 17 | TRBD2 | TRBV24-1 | TGTGCCACCAGTGATCTGACTAGCGGGGGGCCCGGTAATGAGCAGTTCTTC | CATSDLTSGGPGNEQFF
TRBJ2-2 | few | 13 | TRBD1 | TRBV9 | TGTGCCAGCCAGAAGACAGGGATCGGGGAGCTGTTTTTT | CASQKTGIGELFF
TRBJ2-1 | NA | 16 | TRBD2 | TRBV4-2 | TGTGCCAGCAGCCCCAAGACTAGCGGGGGGGCCAATGAGCAGTTCTTC | CASSPKTSGGANEQFF
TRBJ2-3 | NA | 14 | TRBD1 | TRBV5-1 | TGCGCCAGCGGAGGGGACAGGGAAACAGATACGCAGTATTTT | CASGGDRETDTQYF
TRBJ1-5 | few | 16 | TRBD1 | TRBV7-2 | TGTGCCAGCAGCTTAAGGGACGGACAGGGACCTGGGCCCCAGCATTTT | CASSLRDGQGPGPQHF
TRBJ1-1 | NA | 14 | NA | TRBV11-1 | TGTGCCAGCAGCTTAAGTGGGGGCCTAACTGAAGCTTTCTTT | CASSLSGGLTEAFF